Shown below are 3 T cell receptor beta chains from a single sample sequenced in a study of OX40 agonist ivuxolimab in advanced cancers. Produced via immunoSEQ multiplex PCR; TCRdb's table is partial and in-frame only. The data hold 55,000 to 75,000 clones, with 85% to 90% observed a single time. Sequenced here: CD4+ or CD8+ T cells sorted from blood, sampled in a trial of the OX40 agonist ivuxolimab. The receptors stem from an adult with an advanced solid tumor such as melanoma, head and neck, liver or kidney cancer.

The rearrangement joins TRBV11-1 to TRBJ1-1; D is ambiguous. The V end lost 4 bases, the J end lost 3 bases, and 9 bases lay between the germline ends. Germline V gives CDR1 SGHAT, CDR2 FQDESV (reference sequence). This CDR3 spans 13 amino acids. DNA for the CDR3: TGTGCCAGCAGCTCCCATCTTTACACTGAAGCTTTCTTT. Translation gives CASSSHLYTEAFF. Combining the CDR3 with reference TRBV11-1 and TRBJ1-1 gives the whole variable domain EAEVAQSPRYKITEKSQAVAFWCDPISGHATLYWYRQILGQGPELLVQFQDESVVDDSQLPKDRFSAERLKGVDSTLKIQPAELGDSAMYLCASSSHLYTEAFFGQGTRLTVV.

CDR3 region: CASSPPTSGSGAYEQYF. The CDR3 DNA reads TGTGCCAGCTCACCACCTACTAGCGGGAGTGGGGCCTACGAGCAGTACTTC. The V call is TRBV18, the J call TRBJ2-7; 11 nucleotides match TRBD2. CDR3 length equals 17 residues. V shed 0 bases, J shed 2 bases, and the junction held 6 bases outside the gene matches. The germline V gene encodes CDR1 KGHSH and CDR2 LQKENI.

This chain connects TRBV28 to TRBJ2-3; the D gene is possibly TRBD2 (6 bases). Between the trimmed V and J ends, which lost 0 bases and 1 base, there was a span of 11 bases. There are 16 residues in the CDR3. Germline V lookup: CDR1 MDHEN, CDR2 SYDVKM. The CDR3: CASSLWAGSGTDTQYF. The CDR3 bases are TGTGCCAGCAGTTTATGGGCCGGGAGTGGCACAGATACGCAGTATTTT. Together with reference TRBV28 and TRBJ2-3, the CDR3 gives the full variable domain: DVKVTQSSRYLVKRTGEKVFLECVQDMDHENMFWYRQDPGLGLRLIYFSYDVKMKEKGDIPEGYSVSREKKERFSLILESASTNQTSMYLCASSLWAGSGTDTQYFGPGTRLTVL.